Below, one T cell receptor beta chain is given with its context. Germline V CDR1 and CDR2: GTSNPN, SVGIG (reference sequence). The CDR3 contains 14 residues. Trimming stripped 3 bases from V and 5 bases from J, with 17 bases between. TCRdb's table, derived via immunoSEQ multiplex PCR, lists solely in-frame clones and lacks some. The repertoire holds around 39,000 clones, with 65% to 85% as singletons. This specimen belongs to a study of OX40 agonist ivuxolimab in advanced cancers. In the study overall: Anti-PD-1, anti-PD-L1 or anti-CTLA-4 therapy given earlier was allowed, and around 40% had some.

Patients with autoimmune history or systemic immunosuppression were excluded. The rearrangement uses TRBV30 and TRBJ2-7; D might be TRBD1 or TRBD2, each matching 6 bases. Sequencing used CD4+ or CD8+ T cells sorted from blood, obtained in a trial of the OX40 agonist ivuxolimab. The TCR was taken from an adult with an advanced solid tumor such as melanoma, head and neck, liver or kidney cancer. The DNA of the CDR3 is TGTGCCTGGAGGCGCAGGGGACTTTGGCACGAGCAGTACTTC. Protein sequence: CAWRRRGLWHEQYF.